The 24 T cell receptor beta chains given below trace back to one sample, sequenced in a study of PD-1 and CTLA-4 blockade in melanoma. Sequencing was performed with immunoSEQ multiplex PCR; in TCRdb, only in-frame clones are kept and a portion is missing. The sample holds about 32,000 clones, around 89% seen once. The sample consisted of CD8+ T cells from peripheral blood, taken from a patient given anti-PD-1 treatment. Receptors were obtained from a human donor with melanoma.

The chain joins TRBV2 to TRBJ2-7; 11 bases match TRBD2. Losses at the gene ends were 4 bases for V and 3 bases for J; bases not matched to a gene: 11. The CDR3 sequence is 17 residues long. The germline CDR1 and CDR2 sequences are SNHLY and FYNNEI. The CDR3 DNA reads TGTGCCAGCAGTGTTGGAACTAGCGGGGGCCTCGTCTACGAGCAGTACTTC. It is translated as CASSVGTSGGLVYEQYF.

This clone was observed a single time. The chain couples TRBV12-5 to TRBJ2-2; D not resolved. The CDR3 length is 13 residues. The germline CDR1 and CDR2 sequences are LGHNT and FRNRAP. The ends were cut back, 7 bases at V and 1 base at J, with 7 bases in the middle. The CDR3 DNA reads TGTGCTAGTGCCCAAGAGAACACCGGGGAGCTGTTTTTT. Protein: CASAQENTGELFF.

Details on this clone: At one of its ends the junction is not consistent with the germline gene, which may arise from a read error. The chain combines TRBV9 with TRBJ2-1; TRBD1 matches 9 bases. The germline CDR1 and CDR2 sequences are SGDLS and YYNGEE. This CDR3 has 11 amino acids. The CDR3 is CASSSRQGVVF. In DNA, the CDR3 is TGTGCCAGCAGCTCCCGACAGGGGGTTGTCTTC.

This chain joins TRBV21-1 and TRBJ1-2; TRBD1 is taken as the D call from the table, unchecked against the DNA. TRBV21-1 is a pseudogene segment. The CDR3 has 17 residues. The CDR3 here is CASSNGTGGDINYGYTF. In DNA, the CDR3 is TGTGCCAGCAGCAACGGGACAGGGGGGGACATTAACTATGGCTACACCTTC.

The chain couples TRBV15 to TRBJ1-2; D perhaps matches TRBD1 (6 bases). The CDR3 sequence is 13 residues long. Germline CDR1 reads LNHNV; CDR2 reads YYDKDF (reference sequence). Trimming stripped 4 bases from V and 6 bases from J, with 12 bases between. The CDR3 DNA is TGTGCCACCAGCACTAGACAGGAGAATGGCTACACCTTC. Its translation: CATSTRQENGYTF.

The chain has TRBV28 and TRBJ2-3; tentatively, D is TRBD1 (6 bases). V lost 7 bases and J 2 bases, leaving 13 bases between the germline ends. The germline gives CDR1 MDHEN, CDR2 SYDVKM. The CDR3 has 14 amino acids. The CDR3 coding sequence is TGTGCCAGCACCCTGGACAGACCCACAGATACGCAGTATTTT. This translates into CASTLDRPTDTQYF. The whole variable domain, remainder taken from reference TRBV28 and TRBJ2-3, is DVKVTQSSRYLVKRTGEKVFLECVQDMDHENMFWYRQDPGLGLRLIYFSYDVKMKEKGDIPEGYSVSREKKERFSLILESASTNQTSMYLCASTLDRPTDTQYFGPGTRLTVL.

The rearrangement uses TRBV12-3 or TRBV12-4 and TRBJ1-1; D gene uncertain. V was clipped by 3 bases and J by 1 base, with 3 bases between them. The CDR3 contains 12 residues. DNA for the CDR3: TGTGCCAGCAGTTTTGGGAACACTGAAGCTTTCTTT. Translated, it gives CASSFGNTEAFF.

The chain uses TRBV7-9 and TRBJ1-2; D uncertain. V lost 10 bases to trimming and J lost 6 bases, with 18 bases between them. The CDR3 consists of 13 residues. Germline values: CDR1 SEHNR, CDR2 FQNEAQ (reference sequence). The DNA of the CDR3 is TGTGCCACCGACTCAACCCAGGAAAATGGCTACACCTTC. Translating it yields CATDSTQENGYTF.

The chain joins TRBV2 to TRBJ2-7, with 11 positions matching TRBD1. The junction had 3 bases not matched to a gene; V was cut back by 6 bases and J by 5 bases. This CDR3 is built from 13 residues. In germline, CDR1 is SNHLY, CDR2 FYNNEI. The chain's CDR3 is CASRGQGVDEQYF. CDR3 nucleotides: TGTGCCAGCAGGGGACAGGGGGTGGACGAGCAGTACTTC.

The chain carries TRBV11-2 and TRBJ2-7, with D possibly TRBD1 on 7 matching bases. V lost 7 bases, J lost 1 base, and 20 bases lay in between. This CDR3 has 16 amino acids. The V gene's germline CDR1 is SGHAT and CDR2 FQNNGV. In DNA form, the CDR3 reads TGTGCCAGCACTACCGTTACGCCAGGGGGGTCCTACGAGCAGTACTTC. It encodes CASTTVTPGGSYEQYF.

V gene TRBV7-8 combines with J gene TRBJ2-2, with D perhaps matching TRBD2 (6 bases). V was shortened by 5 bases and J by 8 bases, with 9 bases between the two germline ends. This CDR3 contains 12 residues. Germline CDR1 SGHVS, CDR2 FQNEAQ. The CDR3 region is CASSPGAGELFF. CDR3 nucleotide sequence: TGTGCCAGCAGCCCGGGAGCAGGGGAGCTGTTTTTT.

The chain carries TRBV19 and TRBJ1-1; 7 nucleotides agree with TRBD1. Germline V gene lookup returns CDR1 LNHDA and CDR2 SQIVND (reference sequence). The CDR3 loop spans 15 amino acids. V lost 2 bases to trimming and J lost 0 bases; unmatched junction nucleotides: 3. The CDR3 sequence is CASSIWGQMNTEAFF. CDR3 nucleotides: TGTGCCAGTAGTATATGGGGACAGATGAACACTGAAGCTTTCTTT. The full variable domain, rest sourced from reference TRBV19 and TRBJ1-1, is DGGITQSPKYLFRKEGQNVTLSCEQNLNHDAMYWYRQDPGQGLRLIYYSQIVNDFQKGDIAEGYSVSREKKESFPLTVTSAQKNPTAFYLCASSIWGQMNTEAFFGQGTRLTVV.

This sequence joins TRBV2 and TRBJ1-4; no clear D. The CDR3 consists of 13 residues. V lost 6 bases and J 3 bases, leaving 8 bases between the germline ends. Per the germline V gene, CDR1 is SNHLY and CDR2 is FYNNEI. CDR3 sequence: CASRGSANEKLFF. The CDR3 DNA sequence: TGTGCCAGCAGGGGCAGCGCTAATGAAAAACTGTTTTTT.

The J gene is TRBJ1-4, the V gene TRBV7-9; 7 nucleotides line up with TRBD1. This CDR3 has 15 amino acids. Germline CDR1 is SEHNR and CDR2 is FQNEAQ (reference sequence). Trimming removed 4 bases from V and 3 bases from J; junction bases left unmatched: 5. The CDR3 sequence is CASSSTGLPNEKLFF. DNA of the CDR3: TGTGCCAGCAGCTCGACAGGGCTGCCTAATGAAAAACTGTTTTTT.

The V gene is TRBV29-1, the J gene TRBJ2-1; TRBD2 agrees at 11 bases. This CDR3 has 18 amino acids. Germline values: CDR1 SQVTM, CDR2 ANQGSEA. The ends lost 1 base at V and 1 base at J; junction bases unmatched: 9. The CDR3: CSVEGFSGGARSYNEQFF. The DNA for the CDR3 is TGCAGCGTTGAAGGTTTTAGCGGGGGGGCGAGGTCCTACAATGAGCAGTTCTTC.

This clone was observed a handful of times. V is TRBV5-5 and J is TRBJ1-2; D perhaps matches TRBD1 (6 bases). Germline V gene data show CDR1 as SGHKS and CDR2 as YYEKEE (reference sequence). V was shortened by 0 bases and J by 0 bases, with 9 bases between the two germline ends. CDR3 size: 15 residues. CDR3 in DNA: TGTGCCAGCAGCTTGGACAGGGCTCCTAACTATGGCTACACCTTC. This sequence encodes CASSLDRAPNYGYTF.

The chain carries TRBV23-1 and TRBJ2-1; weak D call: TRBD1 (6 bases). TRBV23-1 is annotated as an ORF whose role is uncertain. The CDR3 is 19 residues long. V was trimmed by 5 bases and J by 7 bases, leaving 30 bases between them. The CDR3 loop reads CASSNADGVGGRFGNEQFF. In nucleotides, the CDR3 is TGCGCCAGCAGTAACGCGGATGGAGTAGGGGGTCGGTTCGGGAATGAGCAGTTCTTC.

On this clone itself: Other nucleotide sequences from this sample produce the same CDR3. The V gene is TRBV27, the J gene TRBJ2-3; D not resolved. Trimming pared 4 bases from V and 2 bases from J, leaving 4 bases between. CDR3 length: 12 residues. The germline CDR1 and CDR2 sequences are MNHEY and SMNVEV (reference sequence). The CDR3 sequence is CASSSYTDTQYF. In nucleotides, the CDR3 is TGTGCCAGCAGTTCTTACACAGATACGCAGTATTTT.

The chain uses TRBV6-5 and TRBJ1-1; D not certain. Germline loops: CDR1 MNHEY, CDR2 SVGAGI. The CDR3 has 12 amino acids. V was trimmed by 6 bases and J by 10 bases, leaving 15 bases between them. CDR3 bases: TGTGCCAGCAGCCCAGTGGTGGGCCCAGCTTTCTTT. The encoded protein is CASSPVVGPAFF.

This clone has just one count. A junction end diverges from the germline sequence, so it may reflect a read error. The chain has TRBV2 and TRBJ2-7; D is ambiguous. The V gene's germline CDR1 is SNHLY and CDR2 FYNNEI. The CDR3 runs to 10 residues. As DNA, the CDR3 is TGTGCCAGCAGCCCCATGGGTCTCGACTTC. Residues: CASSPMGLDF.

J is TRBJ1-2 and V is TRBV7-9; TRBD1 matches 10 bases. V shed 5 bases and J 2 bases; nucleotides not matched to a gene: 14. Per the germline V gene, CDR1 is SEHNR and CDR2 is FQNEAQ (reference sequence). CDR3 length equals 18 residues. CDR3 protein: CASSPPAPDRGPNYGYTF. DNA of the CDR3: TGTGCCAGCAGCCCACCTGCACCTGACAGGGGGCCGAACTATGGCTACACCTTC.

The V and J genes are TRBV28 and TRBJ1-4, with TRBD1 identical over 10 bases. V was pared by 2 bases and J by 6 bases, with 6 bases of the junction left unmatched. There are 16 residues in the CDR3. In germline, CDR1 is MDHEN, CDR2 SYDVKM. In DNA, the CDR3 is TGTGCCAGCAGTTTAGCGGGGACAGGGGACGATGAAAAACTGTTTTTT. Translation gives CASSLAGTGDDEKLFF. Variable domain in full (rest from reference TRBV28 and TRBJ1-4): DVKVTQSSRYLVKRTGEKVFLECVQDMDHENMFWYRQDPGLGLRLIYFSYDVKMKEKGDIPEGYSVSREKKERFSLILESASTNQTSMYLCASSLAGTGDDEKLFFGSGTQLSVL.

The rearrangement links TRBV7-9 to TRBJ1-4, with D hard to call. Germline CDR1 reads SEHNR; CDR2 reads FQNEAQ (reference sequence). V was clipped by 5 bases and J by 0 bases, with 7 bases between them. The CDR3 loop spans 14 amino acids. The CDR3 coding sequence is TGTGCCAGCAGCCCTGGATCAACTAATGAAAAACTGTTTTTT. The encoded protein is CASSPGSTNEKLFF.

The chain is built from TRBV19 and TRBJ2-1; D ambiguous. With 4 bases removed from V and 0 bases from J, the gap between germline ends came to 7 bases. The CDR3 loop spans 14 amino acids. In germline, CDR1 is LNHDA, CDR2 SQIVND (reference sequence). CDR3 sequence reads: CASSRATSYNEQFF. In DNA form, the CDR3 reads TGTGCCAGTAGTAGGGCTACCTCCTACAATGAGCAGTTCTTC.